The 23 T cell receptor beta chains given below trace back to one sample, sequenced in a study of blood T cell repertoires in COVID-19 (dated by TCRdb to the early 2020s). Library prep was done by the immunoSEQ multiplex PCR assay. Drawn from immuneACCESS, this table holds only the in-frame rearrangements with V and J called that TCRdb kept. Clones are partly lost; checked studies trace under half to an unresolved V gene and leave the rest unexplained. A total of approximately 300,000 clones appear in this sample, 85% to 95% of them only once. The ten largest clones add up to roughly 3.9% of the sample. The sample consisted of PBMCs or T cells enriched from blood (not recorded which). The receptor set was obtained from a woman aged 30 to 39 who had been exposed to COVID-19.

The CDR3 reads CASRDTGGWGTEAFF. The DNA of the CDR3 is TGTGCCAGCAGAGATACAGGGGGCTGGGGAACTGAAGCTTTCTTT. V usage is TRBV3-1 (or the pseudogene TRBV3-2) and J usage is TRBJ1-1; 9 nucleotides align to TRBD1. Germline CDR1 LGHDT, CDR2 YNNKEL (reference sequence). This CDR3 contains 15 residues. The J segment lost 5 bases and the V segment lost 6 bases, leaving 10 bases of the junction unmatched.

This rearrangement joins TRBV11-2 to TRBJ2-5, with TRBD1 matching 9 bases. J gave up 5 bases and V 5 bases, and 6 bases lay outside the gene matches. The CDR3 is made up of 14 amino acids. Germline CDR1 is SGHAT and CDR2 is FQNNGV. The CDR3 sequence is CASSLGQGWETQYF. CDR3 DNA: TGTGCCAGCAGCCTCGGACAGGGGTGGGAGACCCAGTACTTC.

The chain employs TRBV5-4 and TRBJ2-3, with D uncertain. Germline V lookup: CDR1 SGHNT, CDR2 YYREEE (reference sequence). The length of the CDR3 is 15 residues. The ends were cut back, 0 bases at V and 2 bases at J, with 10 bases in the middle. CDR3 region: CASSLVDTLTDTQYF. CDR3 DNA: TGTGCCAGCAGCTTGGTCGACACGCTCACAGATACGCAGTATTTT. The variable domain in full, with the rest retrieved from reference TRBV5-4 and TRBJ2-3, is ETGVTQSPTHLIKTRGQQVTLRCSSQSGHNTVSWYQQALGQGPQFIFQYYREEENGRGNFPPRFSGLQFPNYSSELNVNALELDDSALYLCASSLVDTLTDTQYFGPGTRLTVL.

This clone occurred once. This chain connects TRBV18 to TRBJ1-3, with unresolved D. This CDR3 is built from 12 residues. Trimming removed 11 bases at V and 1 base at J, with 9 bases between. CDR1 is KGHSH, CDR2 LQKENI, per germline. In nucleotides, the CDR3 is TGTGCCGAAGAACTTTCTGGAAACACCATATATTTT. It specifies CAEELSGNTIYF.

The V gene is TRBV10-1, the J gene TRBJ2-5; D unclear. The V end was cut by 5 bases, the J end by 2 bases, with 12 bases between. This CDR3 contains 14 residues. CDR1 is WNHNN and CDR2 is SYGVQD in the germline V gene (reference sequence). CDR3 bases: TGCGCCAGCAGTTCGCTAACTTTACAAGAGACCCAGTACTTC. Protein product: CASSSLTLQETQYF.

This rearrangement joins TRBV5-1 to TRBJ1-2; D is possibly TRBD1 (6 bases). Trimming shortened V by 0 bases and J by 5 bases, and 11 bases separated the two germline ends. Germline lookup yields CDR1 SGHRS and CDR2 YFSETQ. The CDR3 runs 14 residues. DNA for the CDR3: TGCGCCAGCAGCTTGGGGCCGACAGGATATGGCTACACCTTC. It translates to CASSLGPTGYGYTF.

The chain recombines TRBV25-1 with TRBJ1-2; 8 bases match TRBD1. The V gene end was trimmed by 2 bases and the J gene end by 7 bases; junction bases not matched to a gene: 6. Germline lookup yields CDR1 MGHDK and CDR2 SYGVNS. CDR3 size: 14 residues. This CDR3 is CASSEVRGLRGYTF. The CDR3 nucleotides are TGTGCCAGCAGTGAAGTCAGGGGGCTTCGTGGCTACACCTTC.

CDR3 protein: CASSRWEAGGTDTQYF. DNA of the CDR3: TGTGCCAGCAGCCGGTGGGAAGCGGGGGGCACAGATACGCAGTATTTT. The chain recombines TRBV4-2 with TRBJ2-3; 8 bases agree with TRBD2. This CDR3 has 16 amino acids. Germline-derived CDR1 and CDR2 are LGHNA and YNFKEQ. Germline trimming cut 4 bases from V and 1 base from J; bases unmatched to any gene: 7.

This chain joins TRBV4-1 and TRBJ1-5; D remains ambiguous. Trimming took off 0 bases at V and 5 bases at J, with 11 bases between the two ends. The CDR3 is made up of 15 amino acids. CDR1 and CDR2 (germline): MGHRA, YSYEKL. The CDR3 sequence is CASSQDRRVDQPQHF. The CDR3 nucleotides read TGCGCCAGCAGCCAAGACCGGAGGGTTGATCAGCCCCAGCATTTT.

The chain employs TRBV9 and TRBJ1-4; TRBD1 agrees at 7 bases. CDR3 length: 15 residues. V lost 4 bases and J lost 7; bases outside the gene matches: 10. From germline, CDR1 is SGDLS and CDR2 YYNGEE. The CDR3 DNA reads TGTGCCAGCAGCCCCTACAGGGGAGATGGTGAAAAACTGTTTTTT. It specifies CASSPYRGDGEKLFF.

J is TRBJ1-3 and V is TRBV5-4; D remains ambiguous. This CDR3 has 16 amino acids. In germline, CDR1 is SGHNT, CDR2 YYREEE (reference sequence). The germline V and J ends were trimmed by 0 bases and 2 bases, with 12 bases remaining between them. CDR3 sequence reads: CASSLGAAFTGNTIYF. DNA of the CDR3: TGTGCCAGCAGCTTGGGCGCTGCCTTCACTGGAAACACCATATATTTT.

This rearrangement joins TRBV4-3 to TRBJ2-2; a weak D match, TRBD1 (5 bases). The CDR3 sequence is 19 residues long. The germline CDR1 and CDR2 sequences are LGHNA and YSLEER. The ends were cut back, 0 bases at V and 3 bases at J, with 20 bases in the middle. The CDR3 spells CASSQEVVGVDSYTGELFF. The CDR3 bases are TGCGCCAGCAGCCAAGAGGTGGTTGGGGTCGACAGTTACACCGGGGAGCTGTTTTTT.

The V call is TRBV21-1, the J call TRBJ1-5. TRBV21-1 is recorded as a pseudogene. CDR3 length: 15 amino acids. The CDR3 nucleotides read TGTGCCAGCAGCCCGAAGGGGGGGGAGAATCAGCCCCAGCATTTT. Its protein is CASSPKGGENQPQHF.

J is TRBJ1-6 and V is TRBV18, with 9 bases matching TRBD1. CDR1 and CDR2 from the germline V gene are KGHSH and LQKENI. V lost 6 bases to trimming and J lost 10 bases; unmatched junction nucleotides: 7. The CDR3 runs to 14 residues. The CDR3 reads CASSVQGARSPLHF. The CDR3 DNA follows: TGTGCCAGCTCGGTACAGGGGGCGCGGTCACCCCTCCACTTT.

The chain uses TRBV5-4 and TRBJ2-3; D is unclear. Germline V gene data show CDR1 as SGHNT and CDR2 as YYREEE (reference sequence). CDR3 length: 11 amino acids. V lost 4 bases and J lost 2, with 2 bases in between. Here the CDR3 DNA reads TGTGCCAGCAGCCACACAGATACGCAGTATTTT. It specifies CASSHTDTQYF.

This chain links TRBV4-1 with TRBJ2-1, with a tentative D call TRBD1 (6 bases). CDR3 length equals 15 residues. V was shortened by 0 bases and J by 10 bases, with 16 bases between the two germline ends. Per germline, CDR1 MGHRA and CDR2 YSYEKL. CDR3 sequence reads: CASSQDPGARREQFF. The CDR3 coding sequence is TGCGCCAGCAGCCAAGATCCAGGGGCGCGAAGGGAGCAGTTCTTC.

The genes are TRBV5-6 and TRBJ1-1, with no clear D. There are 14 residues in the CDR3. Germline CDR1 and CDR2: SGHDT and YYEEEE. Trimming took 4 bases from V and 2 from J, leaving 12 bases between them. As DNA, the CDR3 is TGTGCCAGCAGCGCTCCGCGAGGTAACACTGAAGCTTTCTTT. Translating it yields CASSAPRGNTEAFF.

This chain joins TRBV7-6 and TRBJ2-3; 12 nucleotides line up with TRBD2. The CDR3 consists of 16 residues. V gave up 5 bases and J gave up 0 bases; unmatched junction bases: 3. Germline loops: CDR1 SGHVS, CDR2 FNYEAQ. CDR3 sequence reads: CASSLGTSGSTDTQYF. The CDR3, as DNA: TGTGCCAGCAGCCTAGGGACTAGCGGGAGCACAGATACGCAGTATTTT. The full variable domain, in which reference TRBV7-6 and TRBJ2-3 provide the parts outside the CDR3, is GAGVSQSPRYKVTKRGQDVALRCDPISGHVSLYWYRQALGQGPEFLTYFNYEAQQDKSGLPNDRFSAERPEGSISTLTIQRTEQRDSAMYRCASSLGTSGSTDTQYFGPGTRLTVL.

The chain is built from TRBV29-1 and TRBJ1-2; 8 bases map to TRBD1. This CDR3 region has 14 residues. J gave up 4 bases and V 0 bases, and 4 bases lay outside the gene matches. CDR1 and CDR2 (germline): SQVTM, ANQGSEA. The CDR3 nucleotides are TGCAGCGTTGAAGATTATGGGACAGGCTATGGCTACACCTTC. Its protein product is CSVEDYGTGYGYTF.

V is TRBV7-9 and J is TRBJ1-6, with a possible D match to TRBD1 (6 bases). Germline V gene data show CDR1 as SEHNR and CDR2 as FQNEAQ (reference sequence). Trimming pared 3 bases from V and 9 bases from J, leaving 9 bases between. This CDR3 spans 13 amino acids. CDR3 sequence: CASSLATGSPLHF. CDR3 bases: TGTGCCAGCAGCTTGGCGACAGGTTCACCCCTCCACTTT. The whole variable domain, remainder taken from reference TRBV7-9 and TRBJ1-6, is DTGVSQNPRHKITKRGQNVTFRCDPISEHNRLYWYRQTLGQGPEFLTYFQNEAQLEKSRLLSDRFSAERPKGSFSTLEIQRTEQGDSAMYLCASSLATGSPLHFGNGTRLTVT.

With respect to this clone: This sample also contains other DNA sequences that code for the same CDR3. The V call is TRBV6-1, the J call TRBJ1-5, with a tentative D call TRBD1 (5 bases). Trimming removed 1 base at V and 4 bases at J, with 8 bases between. From germline, CDR1 is MNHNS and CDR2 SASEGT. This CDR3 comprises 14 residues. CDR3 loop: CASSEGGLNQPQHF. The CDR3 DNA is TGTGCCAGCAGTGAAGGGGGACTTAATCAGCCCCAGCATTTT.

The chain employs TRBV5-1 and TRBJ2-3, with a weak D call TRBD2 (6 bases). V lost 4 bases and J 1 base, leaving 19 bases between the germline ends. Germline V gives CDR1 SGHRS, CDR2 YFSETQ. The CDR3 totals 17 residues. CDR3 sequence: CASSLTFAGLRTDTQYF. Written as DNA, the CDR3 is TGCGCCAGCAGCCTAACCTTCGCGGGATTACGCACAGATACGCAGTATTTT.

The rearrangement joins TRBV5-6 to TRBJ2-2; the D gene is possibly TRBD1 (6 bases). Per germline, CDR1 SGHDT and CDR2 YYEEEE. V lost 4 bases and J lost 7, with 17 bases in between. The CDR3 runs to 15 residues. The CDR3 region is CASSPRGWDGGELFF. The CDR3 DNA reads as TGTGCCAGCAGCCCAAGGGGGTGGGACGGCGGGGAGCTGTTTTTT.